These T cell receptor beta chains were read from a single sample in a study of read filtering for tumor transcriptome and immune sequencing. Via MiXCR, TCRdb re-called the reads, giving one row per CDR3 protein. The sample holds about 24,000 distinct CDR3 sequences, about 22% seen once. Material for sequencing was a population of CD138-negative cells sorted from bone marrow. Every receptor here comes from a donor at least 40 years old with multiple myeloma. Both conserved end residues are part of each CDR3. D genes are given only for firm matches. The listing skips clone size in some rows; elsewhere it reads once, few, many or a size class.

clone size	J gene	V gene	D gene	CDR3 DNA	CDR3 protein
-	TRBJ2-3	TRBV28	-	TGTGCCAGCACCCCTCCCGGGAGCGTGACTAGCACAGATACGCAGTATTTT	CASTPPGSVTSTDTQYF
many	TRBJ2-5	TRBV7-9	-	TGTGCCAGCAGCCCCAGTTGGGGGGCTTCAGAGACCCAGTACTTC	CASSPSWGASETQYF
many	TRBJ2-7	TRBV7-2	TRBD2	TGTGCCAGCAGCTTACGGGGACTAGCGGGGGTAAGCTCCTACGAGCAGTACTTC	CASSLRGLAGVSSYEQYF
many	TRBJ1-5	TRBV6-1	-	TGTGCCAGCAGTGTGAGGGGTTTTAATCAGCCCCAGCATTTT	CASSVRGFNQPQHF
many	TRBJ2-5	TRBV2	-	TGTGCCAGCAGTGTTAAGGGGGAGACCCAGTACTTC	CASSVKGETQYF
-	TRBJ2-5	TRBV6-5	-	TGTGCCAGCCAGTCAGGGACGTTCTCGTACCAAGAGACCCAGTACTTC	CASQSGTFSYQETQYF
-	TRBJ2-1	TRBV7-9	-	TGTGCCAGCCGCTCAGGGACAGCGGGGAATGAGCAGTTCTTC	CASRSGTAGNEQFF
-	TRBJ2-1	TRBV20-1	TRBD2	TGCAGCCAAGCGGGGGGGGGCAATGAGCAGTTCTTC	CSQAGGGNEQFF
-	TRBJ2-7	TRBV5-4	-	TGTGCCAGCAGCTTGGTCGGGGGCTACGAGCAGTACTTC	CASSLVGGYEQYF
many	TRBJ1-5	TRBV2	-	TGTGCCAGCAGGAAAGACAGTGGCAGCAATCAGCCCCAGCATTTT	CASRKDSGSNQPQHF
many	TRBJ2-2	TRBV24-1	TRBD1	TGTGCCACCAGTGATTTGGGTTGGACGGGACAGGGTATACCCGGGGAGCTGTTTTTT	CATSDLGWTGQGIPGELFF